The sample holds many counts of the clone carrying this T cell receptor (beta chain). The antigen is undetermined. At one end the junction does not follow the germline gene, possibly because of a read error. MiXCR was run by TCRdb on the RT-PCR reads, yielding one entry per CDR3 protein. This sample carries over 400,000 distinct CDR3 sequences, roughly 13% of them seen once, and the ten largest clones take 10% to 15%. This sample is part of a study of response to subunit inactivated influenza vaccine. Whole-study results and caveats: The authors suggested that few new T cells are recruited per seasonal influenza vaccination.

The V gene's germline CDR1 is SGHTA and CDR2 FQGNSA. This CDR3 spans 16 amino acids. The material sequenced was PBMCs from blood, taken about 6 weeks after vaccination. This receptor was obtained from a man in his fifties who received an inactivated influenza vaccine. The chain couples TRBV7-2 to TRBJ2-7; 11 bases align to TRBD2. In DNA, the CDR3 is TGTGCCAGCAGCGTAGCCGGGACTAGCGGTCCCTACGAGCAGTACTTC. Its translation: CASSVAGTSGPYEQYF.